A single sample is the source of the 9 T cell receptor beta chains below, sequenced in a study of cytomegalovirus exposure and HLA in healthy donors. In the PCR, 60 Vbeta and 13 Jbeta primers were used. Libraries were prepared by immunoSEQ multiplex PCR; TCRdb keeps only in-frame clonotypes and omits some of them. The data show about 200,000 clones, roughly three quarters seen once. Sequenced: PBMCs. The origin of the receptors is a man in his forties or fifties in good health and CMV-seronegative.

The rearrangement joins TRBV7-9 to TRBJ2-5, with 8 bases lining up with TRBD2. This CDR3 has 15 amino acids. V was clipped by 5 bases and J by 4 bases; unmatched bases: 9. The V gene's germline CDR1 is SEHNR and CDR2 FQNEAQ (reference sequence). The CDR3 region has the DNA TGTGCCAGCAGCCTCCCAGCGGGAGCTGGAGAGACCCAGTACTTC. Amino acids: CASSLPAGAGETQYF.

The rearrangement links TRBV28 to TRBJ2-7, with 9 bases that match TRBD2. The V and J ends lost 10 bases and 0 bases, in that order; junction bases with no gene match: 7. The germline gives CDR1 MDHEN, CDR2 SYDVKM. The CDR3 length is 14 residues. The CDR3 sequence is CATHLAGLSYEQYF. The CDR3 DNA reads as TGTGCCACCCATCTAGCGGGGCTCTCCTACGAGCAGTACTTC.

The chain combines TRBV28 with TRBJ2-4; 8 positions agree with TRBD1. Losses at the gene ends were 5 bases for V and 0 bases for J; bases not matched to a gene: 3. Germline CDR1 and CDR2: MDHEN and SYDVKM. The CDR3 extends over 15 amino acids. Here the CDR3 reads CASSRQGSAKNIQYF. CDR3 bases: TGTGCCAGCAGTAGACAGGGGTCAGCCAAAAACATTCAGTACTTC.

J is TRBJ2-3 and V is TRBV15, with D perhaps matching TRBD1 (5 bases). Between the trimmed V and J ends, which lost 0 bases and 7 bases, there was a span of 8 bases. The germline CDR1 and CDR2 sequences are LNHNV and YYDKDF (reference sequence). CDR3 length equals 13 residues. The CDR3 coding sequence is TGTGCCACCAGCAGAGATCAGGACAATACGCAGTATTTT. This gives the protein CATSRDQDNTQYF.

The chain couples TRBV28 to TRBJ1-2; weak D call: TRBD1 (5 bases). The CDR3 has 11 amino acids. Germline V gives CDR1 MDHEN, CDR2 SYDVKM. Trimming pared 8 bases from V and 7 bases from J, leaving 11 bases between. CDR3 nucleotide sequence: TGTGCCAGCGTACAGGACCGTGGCTACACCTTC. Its translation is CASVQDRGYTF.

The gene calls are TRBV19 and TRBJ2-1; the match to TRBD2 covers 9 bases. The junction had 14 bases not matched to a gene; V was cut back by 6 bases and J by 14 bases. Germline-derived CDR1 and CDR2 are LNHDA and SQIVND (reference sequence). CDR3 length equals 14 residues. The CDR3 DNA reads as TGTGCCAGTAGAAGGACTAGCGCACAAGCGGAGGAGTTCTTC. This translates into CASRRTSAQAEEFF. The whole variable domain, filled in from reference TRBV19 and TRBJ2-1, reads DGGITQSPKYLFRKEGQNVTLSCEQNLNHDAMYWYRQDPGQGLRLIYYSQIVNDFQKGDIAEGYSVSREKKESFPLTVTSAQKNPTAFYLCASRRTSAQAEEFFGPGTRLTVL.

In regard to this clone: Other nucleotide sequences from this sample produce the same CDR3. The V gene is TRBV18, the J gene TRBJ2-3, with 12 bases fitting TRBD1. The CDR3 is made up of 15 amino acids. The germline CDR1 and CDR2 sequences are KGHSH and LQKENI. V shed 3 bases, J shed 4 bases, and the junction held 2 bases outside the gene matches. Written as DNA, the CDR3 is TGTGCCAGCTCACCGGGACAGGGGGCGGCAGATACGCAGTATTTT. Translating gives CASSPGQGAADTQYF.

The chain carries TRBV27 and TRBJ1-2, with 7 positions matching TRBD1. This CDR3 contains 13 residues. J lost 6 bases, V lost 6 bases, and 7 bases had no gene match. Germline CDR1 reads MNHEY; CDR2 reads SMNVEV (reference sequence). The CDR3 DNA is TGTGCCAGCAGCATGACAGGGATCCATGGCTACACCTTC. Translation: CASSMTGIHGYTF.

This clone appeared a few times. The V and J genes are TRBV28 and TRBJ1-2; weak D call: TRBD1 (5 bases). The CDR3 runs 14 residues. V was trimmed by 2 bases and J by 2 bases, leaving 9 bases between them. The germline V gene encodes CDR1 MDHEN and CDR2 SYDVKM. CDR3 region: CASSLGGVNYGYTF. In nucleotides, the CDR3 is TGTGCCAGCAGTTTAGGGGGGGTCAACTATGGCTACACCTTC.